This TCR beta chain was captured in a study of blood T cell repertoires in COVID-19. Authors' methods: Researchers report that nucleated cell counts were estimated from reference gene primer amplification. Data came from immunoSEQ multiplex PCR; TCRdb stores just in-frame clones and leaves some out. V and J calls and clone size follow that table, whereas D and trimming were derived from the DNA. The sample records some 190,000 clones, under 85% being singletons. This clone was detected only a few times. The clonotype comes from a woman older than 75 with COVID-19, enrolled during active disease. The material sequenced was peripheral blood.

The CDR3 spells CASSPLGGAREQYF. DNA for the CDR3: TGTGCCAGCAGCCCCCTCGGGGGGGCTAGGGAGCAGTACTTC. The chain carries TRBV4-2 and TRBJ2-7; the match to TRBD2 covers 8 bases. Germline lookup yields CDR1 LGHNA and CDR2 YNFKEQ. The trim removed 4 bases at V and 7 bases at J, leaving 9 bases unmatched. This CDR3 has 14 amino acids.